The sequence of this TCR beta chain was determined in a study of T-cell memory formation after mild COVID-19. Whole-study results and caveats: Whereas later expanders leaned CD4+, clones contracting day 15 to 85 showed a balanced CD4/CD8 makeup. Some SARS-CoV-2-responding clones were already detected in memory before infection.

Germline-derived CDR1 and CDR2 are SGHRS and YFSETQ. V dropped 1 base and J dropped 8; count of bases not matched to a gene: 9. The length of the CDR3 is 16 residues. Comments on this clonotype: Its matching antigen is unknown.

TCRdb analysed the 5' RACE reads with MiXCR anew, one entry per CDR3 protein. The sample shows 150,000 to 200,000 distinct CDR3 sequences, roughly 12% of them seen only once. Specimen: PBMCs or a T cell subset sorted from them (not recorded which). The V gene is TRBV5-1, the J gene TRBJ2-3; TRBD2 matches 11 bases. This clonotype originated in a man between 18 and 35 years old who had mild COVID-19 (a few samples of this study predate the infection). Cell type and time point are not known. The CDR3 loop reads CASSLSASGRLGTQYF. In nucleotides, the CDR3 is TGCGCCAGCAGCTTGAGTGCTAGCGGGAGGTTAGGTACGCAGTATTTT. The whole variable domain, filled in from reference TRBV5-1 and TRBJ2-3, reads KAGVTQTPRYLIKTRGQQVTLSCSPISGHRSVSWYQQTPGQGLQFLFEYFSETQRNKGNFPGRFSGRQFSNSRSEMNVSTLELGDSALYLCASSLSASGRLGTQYFGPGTRLTVL.